Each of the 3 T cell receptor beta chains below was sequenced from the same sample in a study of blood T cell repertoires in COVID-19. Method: immunoSEQ multiplex PCR; TCRdb's copy keeps in-frame clones and lacks some. The sample lists tens of thousands of clones; around 89% were seen once. Sequenced material: peripheral blood. The receptor set was obtained from a human donor in a cohort sampled during active COVID-19.

The CDR3 is CASSIKDFRETNTEAFF. CDR3 in DNA: TGTGCCAGCAGCATAAAAGACTTCAGGGAAACGAACACTGAAGCTTTCTTT. This chain joins TRBV5-5 and TRBJ1-1, with a weak D call TRBD1 (5 bases). This CDR3 has 17 residues. The V gene lost 4 bases and the J gene lost 1 base, with 20 bases spanning the gap. Germline CDR1 reads SGHKS; CDR2 reads YYEKEE (reference sequence).

The genes are TRBV5-1 and TRBJ1-3; 9 positions agree with TRBD1. The germline V gene has CDR1 SGHRS and CDR2 YFSETQ. After removal of 3 bases from V and 0 bases from J, the junction contained 4 bases not matched to a gene. The CDR3 length is 16 residues. The CDR3 spells CASSSGTGSSGNTIYF. Written as DNA, the CDR3 is TGCGCCAGCAGCTCCGGGACAGGGAGCTCTGGAAACACCATATATTTT.

The rearrangement joins TRBV19 to TRBJ2-5; D perhaps matches TRBD2 (7 bases). The ends were cut back, 2 bases at V and 3 bases at J, with 16 bases in the middle. CDR3 length: 16 amino acids. CDR1 is LNHDA, CDR2 SQIVND, per germline (reference sequence). In DNA form, the CDR3 reads TGTGCCAGTAGTATATCTGAACAGGGAGGGGAAGAGACCCAGTACTTC. Translation gives CASSISEQGGEETQYF.